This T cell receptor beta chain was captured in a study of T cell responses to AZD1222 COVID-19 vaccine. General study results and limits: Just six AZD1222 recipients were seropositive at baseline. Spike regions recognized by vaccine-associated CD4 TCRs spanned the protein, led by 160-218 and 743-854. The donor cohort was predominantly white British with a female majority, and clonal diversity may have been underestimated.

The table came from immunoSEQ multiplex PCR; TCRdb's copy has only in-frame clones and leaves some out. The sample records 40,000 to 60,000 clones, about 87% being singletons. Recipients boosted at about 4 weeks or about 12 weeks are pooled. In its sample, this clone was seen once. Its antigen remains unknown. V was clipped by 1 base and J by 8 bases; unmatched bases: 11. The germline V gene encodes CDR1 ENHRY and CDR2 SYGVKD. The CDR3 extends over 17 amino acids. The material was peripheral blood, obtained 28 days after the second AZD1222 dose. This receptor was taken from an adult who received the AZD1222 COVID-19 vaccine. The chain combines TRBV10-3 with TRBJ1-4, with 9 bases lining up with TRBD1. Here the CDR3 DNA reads TGTGCCATCAGTGAGTACAATCCGGGACAGGGCGCAGAAAAACTGTTTTTT. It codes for CAISEYNPGQGAEKLFF.